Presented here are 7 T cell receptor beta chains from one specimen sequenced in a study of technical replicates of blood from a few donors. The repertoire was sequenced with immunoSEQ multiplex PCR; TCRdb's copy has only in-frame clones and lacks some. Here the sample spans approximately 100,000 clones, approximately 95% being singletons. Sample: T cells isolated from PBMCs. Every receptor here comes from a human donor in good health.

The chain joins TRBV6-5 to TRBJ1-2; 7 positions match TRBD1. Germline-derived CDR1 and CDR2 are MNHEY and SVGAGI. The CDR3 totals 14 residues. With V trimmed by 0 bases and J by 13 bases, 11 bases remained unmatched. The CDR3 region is CASSYSGTDPSATF. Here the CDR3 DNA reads TGTGCCAGCAGTTACTCGGGGACAGACCCATCAGCCACCTTC.

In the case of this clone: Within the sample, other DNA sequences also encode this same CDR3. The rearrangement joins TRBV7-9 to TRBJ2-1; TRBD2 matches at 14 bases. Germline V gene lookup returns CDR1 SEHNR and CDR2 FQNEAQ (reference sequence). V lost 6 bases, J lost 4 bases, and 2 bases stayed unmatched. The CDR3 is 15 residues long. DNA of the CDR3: TGTGCCAGCAGACGACTAGCGGGAGGGTACAATGAGCAGTTCTTC. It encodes CASRRLAGGYNEQFF.

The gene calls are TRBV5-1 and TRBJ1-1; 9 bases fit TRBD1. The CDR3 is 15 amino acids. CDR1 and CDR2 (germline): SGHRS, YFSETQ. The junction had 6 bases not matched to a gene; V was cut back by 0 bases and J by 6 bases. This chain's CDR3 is CASSLGGQGLPEAFF. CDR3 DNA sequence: TGCGCCAGCAGCTTGGGAGGACAGGGGCTACCTGAAGCTTTCTTT.

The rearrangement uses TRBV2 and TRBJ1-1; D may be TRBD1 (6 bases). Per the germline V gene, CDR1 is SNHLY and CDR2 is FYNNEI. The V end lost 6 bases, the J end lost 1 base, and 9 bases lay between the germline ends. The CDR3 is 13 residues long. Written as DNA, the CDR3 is TGTGCCAGCAGCCAGGGGAGGAACACTGAAGCTTTCTTT. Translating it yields CASSQGRNTEAFF.

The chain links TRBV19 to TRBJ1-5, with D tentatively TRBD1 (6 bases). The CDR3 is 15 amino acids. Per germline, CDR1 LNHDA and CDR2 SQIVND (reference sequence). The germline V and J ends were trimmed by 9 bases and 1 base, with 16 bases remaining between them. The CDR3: CASPTGALSNQPQHF. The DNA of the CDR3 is TGTGCCAGCCCGACAGGAGCTTTGAGCAATCAGCCCCAGCATTTT.

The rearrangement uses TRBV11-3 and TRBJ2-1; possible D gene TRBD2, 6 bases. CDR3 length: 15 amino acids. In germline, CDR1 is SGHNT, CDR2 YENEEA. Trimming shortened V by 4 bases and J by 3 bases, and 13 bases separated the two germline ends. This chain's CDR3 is CASSSPAGDYNEQFF. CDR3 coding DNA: TGTGCCAGCAGCTCCCCAGCGGGTGACTACAATGAGCAGTTCTTC.

The CDR3 DNA reads TGTGCCAGCAGCTTGGGAGTAGGTGCGGGAGGGCCAAGTGAGCAGTTCTTC. Translating it yields CASSLGVGAGGPSEQFF. The chain uses TRBV7-9 and TRBJ2-1; TRBD2 matches 9 bases. This CDR3 spans 17 amino acids. The V segment lost 3 bases and the J segment 9 bases; nucleotides outside the gene matches: 15. Germline V gives CDR1 SEHNR, CDR2 FQNEAQ (reference sequence).